This T cell receptor (beta chain) emerged from a study of blood T cell repertoires in COVID-19. Study-level information: Spain, Italy and the United States supplied samples that represented acute and convalescent COVID-19.

Individuals drawn from about two dozen US areas were about 18 to 95 years old. Method: immunoSEQ multiplex PCR; TCRdb's copy keeps in-frame clones and lacks some. In the table there are 200,000 to 250,000 clones, 70% to 90% of which are singletons. This CDR3 comprises 17 residues. V lost 4 bases and J lost 0; bases outside the gene matches: 8. Germline values: CDR1 SGHKS, CDR2 YYEKEE (reference sequence). This clone was seen ten or more times. The TCR originated in a man in his forties or fifties who had recovered from COVID-19. The sequenced material came from PBMCs or T cells enriched from blood (not recorded which). The chain uses TRBV5-5 and TRBJ1-5; 9 nucleotides agree with TRBD1. The DNA of the CDR3 is TGTGCCAGCAGCGGGGGGACAGGGTCCTATAGCAATCAGCCCCAGCATTTT. It specifies CASSGGTGSYSNQPQHF.